One and the same sample provided the 9 T cell receptor beta chains below, sequenced in a study of blood T cell repertoires in COVID-19. Data came from immunoSEQ multiplex PCR; TCRdb stores just in-frame clones and leaves some out. The profile shows about 30,000 clones, about 91% of them singletons. The sequencing input was peripheral blood. The receptor source for this set is a man aged 50 to 59 with active COVID-19.

The chain joins TRBV28 to TRBJ1-1, with TRBD1 matching 7 bases. The CDR3 consists of 16 residues. CDR1 is MDHEN, CDR2 SYDVKM, per germline. With 2 bases clipped from V and 0 bases from J, the junction kept 6 bases outside the gene matches. The chain's CDR3 is CASSLIIQGMNTEAFF. CDR3 nucleotide sequence: TGTGCCAGCAGTTTAATCATACAGGGGATGAACACTGAAGCTTTCTTT.

The chain carries TRBV7-9 and TRBJ2-1, with 7 nucleotides matching TRBD1. CDR1 is SEHNR and CDR2 is FQNEAQ in the germline V gene (reference sequence). J was trimmed by 1 base and V by 6 bases; bases with no gene match: 6. The CDR3 is made up of 15 amino acids. The CDR3 reads CASRVPDRSYNEQFF. CDR3 in DNA: TGTGCCAGCAGGGTCCCGGACAGGTCCTACAATGAGCAGTTCTTC.

The rearrangement links TRBV6-2 or TRBV6-3 to TRBJ2-5; 8 bases are a match to TRBD2. The germline V gene encodes CDR1 MNHEY and CDR2 SVGEGT. This CDR3 region has 16 residues. Germline trimming cut 2 bases from V and 3 bases from J; bases unmatched to any gene: 8. The CDR3 DNA reads TGTGCCAGCAGTTACCCTTTTAGCGGGGAAGAAGAGACCCAGTACTTC. This encodes CASSYPFSGEEETQYF.

This clone was detected only once. V usage is TRBV4-2 and J usage is TRBJ1-2; D may be TRBD1 (5 bases). Germline V lookup: CDR1 LGHNA, CDR2 YNFKEQ. V lost 0 bases and J 4 bases, leaving 15 bases between the germline ends. This CDR3 region has 16 residues. The CDR3: CASSQDLGGVSYGYTF. The CDR3 bases are TGTGCCAGCAGCCAAGATCTTGGAGGGGTTAGCTATGGCTACACCTTC.

The chain is built from TRBV12-3 or TRBV12-4 and TRBJ1-4; D remains ambiguous. Trimming left V 3 bases short and J 7 bases short, with 3 bases between. CDR3 length: 11 amino acids. DNA of the CDR3: TGTGCCAGCAGTTTGAGTGAAAAACTGTTTTTT. Its protein product is CASSLSEKLFF.

This chain connects TRBV5-1 to TRBJ1-5; TRBD1 matches at 7 bases. The V segment lost 4 bases and the J segment 5 bases; nucleotides outside the gene matches: 6. CDR3 length: 14 amino acids. The germline V gene encodes CDR1 SGHRS and CDR2 YFSETQ. CDR3 amino acids: CASSEGGQDQPQHF. CDR3 DNA sequence: TGCGCCAGCAGCGAGGGAGGACAGGATCAGCCCCAGCATTTT.

The sample holds a few counts of this clone. V and J are TRBV15 and TRBJ1-1; D gene unclear. The CDR3 has 11 amino acids. CDR1 is LNHNV, CDR2 YYDKDF, per germline (reference sequence). Trimming pared 1 base from V and 8 bases from J, leaving 5 bases between. CDR3 amino acids: CATSRAQEAFF. CDR3 nucleotides: TGTGCCACCAGCAGAGCTCAGGAAGCTTTCTTT. The whole variable domain, remainder taken from reference TRBV15 and TRBJ1-1, is DAMVIQNPRYQVTQFGKPVTLSCSQTLNHNVMYWYQQKSSQAPKLLFHYYDKDFNNEADTPDNFQSRRPNTSFCFLDIRSPGLGDTAMYLCATSRAQEAFFGQGTRLTVV.

This rearrangement joins TRBV13 to TRBJ2-5; TRBD1 agrees at 8 bases. The CDR3 length is 14 residues. Germline V gene data show CDR1 as PRHDT and CDR2 as FYEKMQ (reference sequence). The junction had 7 bases not matched to a gene; V was cut back by 6 bases and J by 4 bases. This CDR3 is CASSRQGRGETQYF. The DNA of the CDR3 is TGTGCCAGCAGTCGACAGGGGCGGGGAGAGACCCAGTACTTC. The full variable domain, its missing parts supplied by reference TRBV13 and TRBJ2-5, is AAGVIQSPRHLIKEKRETATLKCYPIPRHDTVYWYQQGPGQDPQFLISFYEKMQSDKGSIPDRFSAQQFSDYHSELNMSSLELGDSALYFCASSRQGRGETQYFGPGTRLLVL.

This chain joins TRBV5-4 and TRBJ1-1, with TRBD1 as a possible D gene (6 bases). The CDR3 sequence is 16 residues long. Germline CDR1 is SGHNT and CDR2 is YYREEE (reference sequence). Between the trimmed V and J ends, which lost 3 bases and 4 bases, there was a span of 19 bases. Written as DNA, the CDR3 is TGTGCCAGCAGCTCGCCGGTCGGGGGGCGCGGCACTGAAGCTTTCTTT. The encoded protein is CASSSPVGGRGTEAFF.